The 14 T cell receptor beta chains below come from one sample, sequenced in a study of blood T cell repertoires in COVID-19. TCRdb's table, derived via immunoSEQ multiplex PCR, lists solely in-frame clones and lacks some. The table shows 370,000 or so clones, with approximately 89% occurring only once. The specimen was PBMCs or T cells enriched from blood (not recorded which). All receptors derive from a man between 25 and 39 years old who had recovered from COVID-19.

In nucleotides, the CDR3 is TGTGCCAGCAGCTTGTTTAGCGGGGGGGCCACTTACAATGAGCAGTTCTTC. It encodes CASSLFSGGATYNEQFF. The rearrangement links TRBV5-4 to TRBJ2-1, with TRBD2 matching 11 bases. This CDR3 is 17 amino acids long. Germline lookup yields CDR1 SGHNT and CDR2 YYREEE (reference sequence). The junction had 7 bases not matched to a gene; V was cut back by 1 base and J by 4 bases.

The chain recombines TRBV9 with TRBJ2-5; 13 nucleotides agree with TRBD2. Trimming took 3 bases from V and 5 from J; bases not matched to a gene: 1. CDR3 length: 14 amino acids. The germline V gene has CDR1 SGDLS and CDR2 YYNGEE. CDR3 sequence: CASSETSGGETQYF. DNA for the CDR3: TGTGCCAGCAGCGAGACTAGCGGGGGGGAGACCCAGTACTTC.

The genes are TRBV15 and TRBJ1-5; 7 bases agree with TRBD1. Germline CDR1 and CDR2: LNHNV and YYDKDF (reference sequence). The V gene end was trimmed by 3 bases and the J gene end by 4 bases; junction bases not matched to a gene: 6. This CDR3 is 15 amino acids long. CDR3 nucleotide sequence: TGTGCCACCAGCAGCCCGACAGGGAAAAATCAGCCCCAGCATTTT. Amino acids: CATSSPTGKNQPQHF. Full variable domain (outside the CDR3, taken from reference TRBV15 and TRBJ1-5): DAMVIQNPRYQVTQFGKPVTLSCSQTLNHNVMYWYQQKSSQAPKLLFHYYDKDFNNEADTPDNFQSRRPNTSFCFLDIRSPGLGDTAMYLCATSSPTGKNQPQHFGDGTRLSIL.

V usage is TRBV7-9 and J usage is TRBJ2-7; a possible D gene is TRBD2 (5 bases). The CDR3 totals 15 residues. CDR1 is SEHNR and CDR2 is FQNEAQ in the germline V gene (reference sequence). Trimming shortened V by 6 bases and J by 5 bases, and 20 bases separated the two germline ends. DNA for the CDR3: TGTGCCAGCAGAGATAGCCACCGGGAACCCCACGAGCAGTACTTC. It codes for CASRDSHREPHEQYF.

The chain carries TRBV14 and TRBJ2-3, with 10 bases matching TRBD2. The germline CDR1 and CDR2 sequences are SGHDN and FVKESK. V lost 4 bases and J lost 0; bases outside the gene matches: 7. There are 17 residues in the CDR3. CDR3 loop: CASSLYRTSGSTDTQYF. The CDR3 DNA reads TGTGCCAGCAGCCTCTACCGGACTAGCGGTAGCACAGATACGCAGTATTTT.

This chain uses TRBV7-6 with TRBJ2-7, with D possibly being TRBD1 (6 bases). The CDR3 is 16 amino acids. In germline, CDR1 is SGHVS, CDR2 FNYEAQ. Trimming took 5 bases from V and 1 from J, leaving 18 bases between them. The CDR3 nucleotides are TGTGCCAGCAGCATGCCCGGAGCAGGGGCTTCCTACGAGCAGTACTTC. It is translated as CASSMPGAGASYEQYF. The variable domain in full, with the rest retrieved from reference TRBV7-6 and TRBJ2-7, is GAGVSQSPRYKVTKRGQDVALRCDPISGHVSLYWYRQALGQGPEFLTYFNYEAQQDKSGLPNDRFSAERPEGSISTLTIQRTEQRDSAMYRCASSMPGAGASYEQYFGPGTRLTVT.

This clone was picked up a small number of times. J is TRBJ2-2 and V is TRBV19; 12 bases are shared with TRBD1. V shed 8 bases, J shed 5 bases, and the junction held 3 bases outside the gene matches. The CDR3 totals 14 residues. Germline CDR1 LNHDA, CDR2 SQIVND (reference sequence). The CDR3 protein is CASEGQGATGELFF. Written as DNA, the CDR3 is TGTGCCAGTGAGGGACAGGGGGCAACCGGGGAGCTGTTTTTT.

This clone appeared once. The chain couples TRBV29-1 to TRBJ1-1; TRBD1 aligns across 7 bases. The V and J ends lost 6 bases and 2 bases, in that order; junction bases with no gene match: 9. The CDR3 spans 14 residues. Germline V lookup: CDR1 SQVTM, CDR2 ANQGSEA. The DNA of the CDR3 is TGCAGCGTGGCTACCGGGACAGTCAACACTGAAGCTTTCTTT. Translated, it gives CSVATGTVNTEAFF.

The rearrangement uses TRBV4-1 and TRBJ2-3, with a weak D call TRBD1 (5 bases). Trimming took off 0 bases at V and 1 base at J, with 11 bases between the two ends. CDR1 and CDR2 from the germline V gene are MGHRA and YSYEKL. This CDR3 region has 16 residues. CDR3 sequence (DNA): TGCGCCAGCAGCCAAGATCAGGGAACGGGCACAGATACGCAGTATTTT. It codes for CASSQDQGTGTDTQYF.

This chain connects TRBV7-2 to TRBJ2-1; tentatively, D is TRBD1 (6 bases). V lost 7 bases, J lost 9 bases, and 16 bases lay in between. Per germline, CDR1 SGHTA and CDR2 FQGNSA. The CDR3 has 13 amino acids. The DNA of the CDR3 is TGTGCCAGCACCCTGGGGGCCGCGGGTGAGCAGTTCTTC. This sequence encodes CASTLGAAGEQFF.

V is TRBV6-5 and J is TRBJ2-7, with a weak D call TRBD1 (6 bases). This CDR3 contains 14 residues. CDR1 is MNHEY, CDR2 SVGAGI, per germline. V was clipped by 2 bases and J by 10 bases, with 18 bases between them. CDR3 sequence reads: CASSYESGQPLQYF. CDR3 DNA: TGTGCCAGCAGTTACGAGTCAGGACAGCCCCTCCAGTACTTC.

The chain uses TRBV25-1 and TRBJ1-5; 10 bases fit TRBD1. Germline CDR1 MGHDK, CDR2 SYGVNS. The CDR3 totals 14 residues. After removal of 7 bases from V and 6 bases from J, the junction contained 6 bases not matched to a gene. CDR3 region: CASKGQGNGQPQHF. In DNA, the CDR3 is TGTGCCAGCAAGGGACAGGGGAATGGTCAGCCCCAGCATTTT.

The V and J genes are TRBV18 and TRBJ1-1; D is unclear. Trimming took 5 bases from V and 1 from J, leaving 5 bases between them. Germline V lookup: CDR1 KGHSH, CDR2 LQKENI. CDR3 length: 12 amino acids. The CDR3 bases are TGTGCCAGCTCATTCGGGAACACTGAAGCTTTCTTT. Translation: CASSFGNTEAFF.

This chain links TRBV3-1 (or the pseudogene TRBV3-2) with TRBJ2-7; 8 nucleotides line up with TRBD1. Germline assignment: CDR1 LGHDT and CDR2 YNNKEL (reference sequence). The CDR3 spans 18 residues. The trim removed 2 bases at V and 5 bases at J, leaving 17 bases unmatched. The CDR3 bases are TGTGCCAGCAGCCAAACTCCTCCAGTAGGACAGGGAATCCACGAGCAGTACTTC. It specifies CASSQTPPVGQGIHEQYF.